This T cell receptor (beta chain) came from a study of pediatric ulcerative colitis (dated by TCRdb to the late 2010s). Describing the broader study: Fewer than 10 ulcerative colitis patients had pancolitis and two had left-sided colitis, with histology consistent with ulcerative colitis in all. From eight or nine newly diagnosed, treatment-naive pediatric ulcerative colitis patients and a few non-IBD control children, paired blood and rectal samples were collected. By Pediatric Ulcerative Colitis Activity Index, a couple of patients had mild disease, several had moderate disease and three had acute severe colitis.

Findings and caveats that apply to the study as a whole: A couple of rectal CDR3 clonotypes were found in every ulcerative colitis patient but in no control. T cells from blood may have been included in the rectal pinch biopsies, particularly in patients with overt colitis. Because repertoires were derived from total lymphocyte DNA, patterns in rare subsets such as regulatory T cells may not have been reflected. Features of the rectal repertoire distinguished controls, mild-moderate colitis patients and acute severe colitis patients, and in acute severe colitis rectal diversity was lower because of clonal expansions. With only four individuals, the healthy control group was small. Compared with controls, ulcerative colitis patients showed significantly higher autologous blood-rectal clonal overlap, a finding that suggests increased T cell trafficking to inflamed tissue. For technical reasons, substantially fewer templates were yielded by the blood samples of two patients, and these blood samples were excluded from blood-rectal overlap analysis.

Using the immunoSEQ TRB Survey service, rearranged CDR3 beta regions were amplified from genomic DNA with multiplex V and J primers. To keep depth equal across samples, survey-level sequencing depth of up to 500,000 reads per sample was applied. Libraries were purified and pooled, and sequencing was performed on Illumina technology. The study's processing was this. Productive clonality, sample overlap, pairwise scatters, CDR3 beta length, V/D/J gene usage and productiveness were assessed with immunoSEQ online tools. Alongside Shannon and Simpson indices, calculated diversity was computed as the number of unique rearrangements divided by total templates, multiplied by 100. For principal component analysis, Z-score normalized data were analyzed with the R prcomp function and the ggbiplot package. Morisita's index was used to quantify blood-rectal clonal overlap within each subject. As stored in TCRdb, this immuneACCESS dataset retains in-frame rearrangements with V and J assigned. A fraction of the clones does not appear; measured against another copy, unresolved V genes explain less than half of the discrepancy, and the remainder lacks a known reason. The DNA gave D and trimming, while V, J and clone size come from that table. The sample data list tens of thousands of clones, and approximately 78% of these were observed just once. Together, the top ten hold around 0.96% of the sample.

The CDR1 and CDR2 encoded by the germline V gene are SGHVS and FNYEAQ. Trimmed from V: 3 bases; trimmed from J: 2 bases; junction bases lacking a gene match: 6. Counted from cysteine to phenylalanine, this CDR3 has 16 amino acids. Just the 48-base CDR3 DNA is kept, in frame starting at base 1. As concerns this clone: It has no known antigen specificity. No clone much larger than this one lies a single base away; base qualities are absent.

One to two pinch biopsies were taken from the rectum for research during colonoscopy. Ulcerative colitis patients had received no immunosuppressive medication before the diagnostic colonoscopy. Before DNA was isolated, the rectal biopsies underwent proteinase K digestion. The Wizard kit (Promega) was used to extract genomic DNA from both blood and intestinal samples. The sequence came from a boy younger than 18 with mild ulcerative colitis. Sequencing was done on a sample of gut tissue. The chain is assembled from TRBV7-6 and TRBJ2-3; TRBD1 fits 9 bases in the junction. The sequenced DNA is TGTGCCAGCAGCTTTCGGACAGGGGCGAACACAGATACGCAGTATTTT. It codes for CASSFRTGANTDTQYF.